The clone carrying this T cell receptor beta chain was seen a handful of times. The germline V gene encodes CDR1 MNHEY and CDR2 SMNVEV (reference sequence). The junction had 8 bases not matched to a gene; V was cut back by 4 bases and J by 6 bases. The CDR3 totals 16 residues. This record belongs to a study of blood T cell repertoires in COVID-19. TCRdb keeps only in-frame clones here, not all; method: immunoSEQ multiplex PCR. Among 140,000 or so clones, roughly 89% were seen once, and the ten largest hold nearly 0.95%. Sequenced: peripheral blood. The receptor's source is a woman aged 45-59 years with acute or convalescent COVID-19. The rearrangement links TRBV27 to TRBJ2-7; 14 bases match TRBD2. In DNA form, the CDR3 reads TGTGCCAGCAGTTCCCGACTAGCGGGGGGGCTCAGCGAGCAGTACTTC. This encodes CASSSRLAGGLSEQYF.